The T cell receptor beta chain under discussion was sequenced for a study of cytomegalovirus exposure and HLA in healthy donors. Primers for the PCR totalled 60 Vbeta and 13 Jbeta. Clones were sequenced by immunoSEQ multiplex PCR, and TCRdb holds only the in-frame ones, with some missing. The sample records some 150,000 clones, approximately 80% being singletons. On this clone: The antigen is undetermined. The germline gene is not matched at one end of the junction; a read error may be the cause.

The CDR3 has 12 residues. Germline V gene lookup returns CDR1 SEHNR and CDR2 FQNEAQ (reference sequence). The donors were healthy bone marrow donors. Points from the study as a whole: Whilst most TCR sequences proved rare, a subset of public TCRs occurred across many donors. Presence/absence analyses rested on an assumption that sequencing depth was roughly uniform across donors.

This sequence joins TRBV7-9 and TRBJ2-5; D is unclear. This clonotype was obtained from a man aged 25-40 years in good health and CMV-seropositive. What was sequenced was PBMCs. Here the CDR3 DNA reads TGTTCCAGCAGCTCCTTCCAAGAGACCCAGTACTTC. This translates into CSSSSFQETQYF.